This passage covers 12 T cell receptor beta chains from one sample sequenced in a study of shared clonotypes between healthy human individuals. Generated by immunoSEQ multiplex PCR, the TCRdb table keeps only in-frame clones and is missing some. The table shows more than 2 million clones, with about 95% occurring only once. Sequenced material: naive CD4+ T cells sorted from blood. Subset noted: CD45RA+ positively selected. The receptors stem from a man between 18 and 35 years old in good health.

The chain employs TRBV18 and TRBJ1-3; no clear D gene. V lost 2 bases, J lost 4 bases, and 12 bases lay in between. The germline V gene has CDR1 KGHSH and CDR2 LQKENI. This CDR3 contains 15 residues. For the CDR3, the DNA is TGTGCCAGCTCACCAGAGATTAGTTTCGGAAACACCATATATTTT. This sequence encodes CASSPEISFGNTIYF.

This clone was detected once. V gene TRBV27 combines with J gene TRBJ1-1; no reliable D call. Trimming removed 3 bases from V and 11 bases from J, with 28 bases in between. Germline V lookup: CDR1 MNHEY, CDR2 SMNVEV (reference sequence). The CDR3 consists of 17 residues. In DNA form, the CDR3 reads TGTGCCAGCAGTTTCCCCGAATCAAGGTTACCGTGCCTCGGGGCTTTCTTT. It translates to CASSFPESRLPCLGAFF.

The CDR3 reads CASRSEGSEQFF. The CDR3 DNA reads TGTGCCAGCCGTTCTGAGGGGAGTGAGCAGTTCTTC. The chain carries TRBV14 and TRBJ2-1, with D tentatively TRBD1 or TRBD2 (5 bases each). Trimming took off 8 bases at V and 9 bases at J, with 14 bases between the two ends. The length of the CDR3 is 12 residues. CDR1 and CDR2 from the germline V gene are SGHDN and FVKESK.

This clone was found once. This chain uses TRBV5-1 with TRBJ2-1, with 7 bases that match TRBD2. CDR3 size: 15 residues. J was trimmed by 0 bases and V by 5 bases; bases with no gene match: 5. Per the germline V gene, CDR1 is SGHRS and CDR2 is YFSETQ. The CDR3 nucleotides read TGCGCCAGCAGAGCAAGCGGGAACTCCTACAATGAGCAGTTCTTC. Translating gives CASRASGNSYNEQFF.

The chain recombines TRBV7-3 with TRBJ2-7; 9 bases map to TRBD1. The CDR3 covers 12 residues. V dropped 6 bases and J dropped 12; count of bases not matched to a gene: 9. Per the germline V gene, CDR1 is SGHTA and CDR2 is FQGTGA. DNA for the CDR3: TGTGCCAGCAGTCCGGGACAGGGTATTTGGTACTTC. As protein: CASSPGQGIWYF.

This rearrangement joins TRBV6-1 to TRBJ1-1; the D is unclear. The V end was cut by 3 bases, the J end by 7 bases, with 9 bases between. The length of the CDR3 is 12 residues. Germline lookup yields CDR1 MNHNS and CDR2 SASEGT. The CDR3: CASSDTRNEAFF. The CDR3 coding sequence is TGTGCCAGCAGTGATACACGGAATGAAGCTTTCTTT.

This clone showed up just a few times. The chain uses TRBV5-8 and TRBJ2-3; D gene uncertain. This CDR3 region has 17 residues. V dropped 3 bases and J dropped 2 bases, with 19 bases sitting between them. The germline V gene has CDR1 SGHTS and CDR2 YDEGEE. CDR3 DNA sequence: TGTGCCAGCAGCTCCCCGGCGGCGGTGGGGTCCACAGATACGCAGTATTTT. The encoded protein is CASSSPAAVGSTDTQYF.

This chain links TRBV10-3 with TRBJ1-1; 8 bases are shared with TRBD1. The J segment lost 0 bases and the V segment lost 4 bases, leaving 13 bases of the junction unmatched. From germline, CDR1 is ENHRY and CDR2 SYGVKD. The CDR3 loop spans 18 amino acids. This chain's CDR3 is CAISGGLTGVVMNTEAFF. The DNA for the CDR3 is TGTGCCATCAGTGGAGGATTGACAGGGGTCGTTATGAACACTGAAGCTTTCTTT.

The chain combines TRBV10-3 with TRBJ1-2, with D hard to call. Germline V lookup: CDR1 ENHRY, CDR2 SYGVKD. V was shortened by 3 bases and J by 7 bases, with 12 bases between the two germline ends. CDR3 length: 13 residues. In DNA form, the CDR3 reads TGTGCCATCAGTGACCAGACTTTTTTTGGCTACACCTTC. Protein sequence: CAISDQTFFGYTF.

The V gene is TRBV11-2, the J gene TRBJ2-1; the match to TRBD2 covers 9 bases. The germline CDR1 and CDR2 sequences are SGHAT and FQNNGV. The CDR3 runs 14 residues. V lost 0 bases, J lost 8 bases, and 2 bases stayed unmatched. The CDR3 DNA reads TGTGCCAGCAGCTTAGATCGACTAGCGGATGAGCAGTTCTTC. Protein sequence: CASSLDRLADEQFF.

The chain links TRBV28 to TRBJ1-5; the D is unclear. The CDR3 covers 16 residues. Germline CDR1 and CDR2: MDHEN and SYDVKM. V was shortened by 6 bases and J by 4 bases, with 19 bases between the two germline ends. CDR3 sequence: CASSLSLRVGNQPQHF. The DNA of the CDR3 is TGTGCCAGCAGCCTCTCCCTTCGGGTAGGGAATCAGCCCCAGCATTTT. The full variable domain, completed using reference TRBV28 and TRBJ1-5, is DVKVTQSSRYLVKRTGEKVFLECVQDMDHENMFWYRQDPGLGLRLIYFSYDVKMKEKGDIPEGYSVSREKKERFSLILESASTNQTSMYLCASSLSLRVGNQPQHFGDGTRLSIL.

The chain couples TRBV7-9 to TRBJ2-1, with D tentatively TRBD2 (5 bases). This CDR3 is 16 amino acids long. Trimming removed 5 bases from V and 12 bases from J, with 26 bases in between. Germline CDR1 SEHNR, CDR2 FQNEAQ (reference sequence). The CDR3 loop reads CASSPGVPPPGLGQFF. CDR3 DNA sequence: TGTGCCAGCAGCCCCGGGGTACCGCCGCCCGGTCTCGGGCAGTTCTTC.